This TCR beta chain was observed in a study of regulatory T cells in long-lasting Graves disease. Arm-PCR of CDR3 regions and iRepertoire HTBI primers were used to build TCR beta libraries. In TCRdb, the multiplex PCR reads were re-called with MiXCR into one record per CDR3 protein. The data hold around 460,000 distinct CDR3 sequences, with 11% to 15% observed a single time. The V and J ends lost 10 bases and 2 bases respectively, with 15 bases between them. The CDR3 runs to 15 residues. Sample time point: newly diagnosed GD, antithyroid drugs for less than 3 months. Researchers made the TCR library from RNA that was extracted from PBMCs. EDTA tubes were used for drawing around 9.7 milliliters of peripheral blood. Separately, the same data were catalogued under a study of T cells in Graves' hyperthyroidism and ophthalmopathy.

The clonotype originates from a woman in her fifties or sixties with Graves disease. Sequencing was performed on peripheral blood mononuclear cells (PBMCs), taken at new diagnosis, from a patient treated with antithyroid drugs. The rearrangement uses TRBV12-3 or TRBV12-4 and TRBJ2-6; D remains ambiguous. The CDR3 loop is CAIETRAPGANVLTF. CDR3 nucleotide sequence: TGTGCCATCGAGACCCGGGCCCCTGGGGCCAACGTCCTGACTTTC.